This TCR beta chain was sequenced in a study of T cells after yellow fever vaccination (dated by TCRdb to between 2017 and 2020). A note on the overall study: The SMART-Seq v4 Ultra Low Input RNA kit was used to prepare libraries from fractions with low cell numbers. To track T-cell clones before and after primary and booster YFV17D yellow fever vaccination, bulk TCR alpha and beta repertoires were sequenced longitudinally. The cohort comprised two healthy male donors, one aged 18 to 30 and one aged 30 to 40 years. Bulk PBMC replicates and cell subsets were isolated from blood drawn at multiple timepoints before and after both primary and secondary immunization.

The label giving this sample's treatment or condition can be read as: live attenuated yellow fever vaccine strain. At each blood-draw timepoint, two biological replicates of bulk PBMCs were obtained. PBMCs were isolated from peripheral blood using a standard Ficoll-Paque protocol. TriZol was used to extract RNA from bulk PBMCs, CD4 and CD8 fractions, and dextramer-positive and dextramer-negative fractions. The paper's findings and limits, for the study overall: Most clones expanded after primary vaccination were re-detected after the booster (96% of CD4 and approximately 89% of CD8), suggesting broad memory maintenance. A small share of clonotypes was detected in both CD4 and CD8 compartments, with the overlap likely arising from convergent recombination. FACS-sorted repertoires could contain abundant contaminating clonotypes from the bulk population, so computational filtering was required. The secondary T-cell response was weaker than the primary response but faster, peaking on day 5 instead of day 15. Only a couple of donors were included in the study, so the extent to which the findings can be generalized is limited.

This clonotype was recorded many times. It has no known antigen specificity. Qualities for individual bases were not recorded, and no much larger clone is one base off. TCR cDNA was made using 5'RACE template switching, a step that added a universal primer site and unique molecular identifiers. Priming for cDNA synthesis came from both the TCR alpha and TCR beta constant segments. Libraries were amplified in two PCR steps, with sample barcodes and sequencing adapters added in the second step. Libraries were sequenced on Illumina HiSeq 2500 (2x100 bp) or NovaSeq (2x150 bp). The paper's data handling went like this. Demultiplexing of reads and collapsing into UMI consensus sequences were performed with MIGEC, and V(D)J alignment was carried out with MiXCR. Vaccine-responding clonotypes were defined with edgeR using replicate PBMC samples, requiring FDR below 0.01 and a log2 fold change above 5 up to day 15. Each bulk clonotype received a CD4 or CD8 identity based on whether the sequenced CD4 or CD8 repertoire contained that clonotype at higher abundance. Starting from the raw public reads, TCRdb applied fastp trimming at Q25, assembled clones with MiXCR and retained in-frame beta chains. Duplicate CDR3 protein sequences are folded into a single record with the most common DNA and genes. TCRdb's processing, not the study's, gives the V and J calls here. For this sample there are about 360,000 distinct CDR3 sequences; around 6.4% appear just once. The ten largest account for 15% of the sample.

There are 14 amino acids in the CDR3, from cysteine to phenylalanine inclusive. The CDR3 DNA has 42 bases and is translated from base 1. V is clipped by 4 bases and J by 3 bases, and the sequence between their germline boundaries is 13 bases long. The V gene is TRBV12-3 or TRBV12-4 and the J gene is TRBJ2-7; a tentative D call is TRBD1 (6 bases match). Sequencing was performed on PBMCs, taken 5 days after the yellow fever booster vaccination. This receptor was obtained from a man younger than 40 who received the YFV17D yellow fever vaccine. The CDR3 sequence is CASSWAGTNYEQYF. The DNA sequence is as follows: TGTGCCAGCAGTTGGGCCGGGACAAACTACGAGCAGTACTTC.